A selection of T cell receptor beta chains follows, all from one sample in a study of blood T cell repertoires in COVID-19. Data came from immunoSEQ multiplex PCR; TCRdb stores just in-frame clones and leaves some out. The sample yields about 160,000 clones, around four fifths seen once. The specimen was peripheral blood. The source is a man between 65 and 80 years old with acute or convalescent COVID-19. Both conserved end residues are part of each CDR3. The D gene is left open where the match is weak. Expanded clones are given a class, and other clones once, few, many or no size at all.

d_gene,abundance,j_gene,v_gene,CDR3aa,CDR3nt
-,-,TRBJ1-5,TRBV28,CASSFQLNQPQHF,TGTGCCAGCAGTTTTCAGTTAAATCAGCCCCAGCATTTT
-,-,TRBJ1-1,TRBV5-1,CASSPGLEFAEAFF,TGCGCCAGCAGCCCAGGACTGGAATTCGCTGAAGCTTTCTTT
-,-,TRBJ1-2,TRBV7-6,CASSLAHRSGGSGYTF,TGTGCCAGCAGCTTAGCGCACAGATCCGGAGGGAGTGGCTACACCTTC
-,-,TRBJ2-7,TRBV11-2,CASSLAQGPYEQYF,TGTGCCAGCAGCTTAGCGCAGGGGCCCTACGAGCAGTACTTC
TRBD1,-,TRBJ2-2,TRBV18,CASSPRTGNTGELFF,TGTGCCAGCTCACCAAGGACAGGGAACACCGGGGAGCTGTTTTTT
TRBD1,once,TRBJ1-1,TRBV10-3,CATGQGHGDATEAFF,TGTGCCACAGGACAGGGACATGGGGATGCCACTGAAGCTTTCTTT
-,-,TRBJ1-5,TRBV6-5,CASSYGAENQPQHF,TGTGCCAGCAGTTACGGGGCTGAAAATCAGCCCCAGCATTTT
-,-,TRBJ2-3,TRBV7-6,CASSRYTDTQYF,TGTGCCAGCAGCCGTTACACAGATACGCAGTATTTT
TRBD2,-,TRBJ2-1,TRBV5-1,CASSGASGDINEQFF,TGCGCCAGCAGCGGCGCTAGCGGGGATATCAATGAGCAGTTCTTC
TRBD1,-,TRBJ2-3,TRBV10-3,CAIRRQGPSTDTQYF,TGTGCCATCAGGAGACAGGGGCCTAGCACAGATACGCAGTATTTT
TRBD2,-,TRBJ2-1,TRBV28,CASSLAASGTFNEQFF,TGTGCCAGCAGTTTAGCGGCTAGCGGGACGTTCAATGAGCAGTTCTTC
TRBD1,-,TRBJ1-2,TRBV9,CASTKQGDYGYTF,TGTGCCAGCACCAAACAGGGGGACTATGGCTACACCTTC
TRBD2,once,TRBJ2-1,TRBV5-1,CASSLVQRGGGEQFF,TGCGCCAGCAGCTTGGTACAGCGGGGCGGCGGTGAGCAGTTCTTC
TRBD1,-,TRBJ1-2,TRBV16,CASSLSGQGSYGYTF,TGTGCCAGCAGCCTTTCGGGACAGGGAAGCTATGGCTACACCTTC
-,once,TRBJ1-1,TRBV19,CASRQGRRNTEAFF,TGTGCCAGTAGGCAGGGCAGGAGGAACACTGAAGCTTTCTTT
-,-,TRBJ2-7,TRBV5-1,CASSLANRLYEQYF,TGCGCCAGCAGCTTGGCTAACAGGCTCTACGAGCAGTACTTC
-,-,TRBJ1-2,TRBV20-1,CSASAGSASYGYTF,TGCAGTGCTAGTGCGGGGTCAGCCTCCTATGGCTACACCTTC
-,-,TRBJ2-1,TRBV2,CASTVMRYNEQFF,TGTGCCAGCACGGTTATGAGGTACAATGAGCAGTTCTTC
TRBD2,-,TRBJ2-1,TRBV7-2,CASSLTRTSGGYNEQFF,TGTGCCAGCAGCTTAACCCGGACTAGCGGGGGATACAATGAGCAGTTCTTC
-,few,TRBJ1-2,TRBV6-1,CASSETPTLYGYTF,TGTGCCAGCAGTGAAACGCCGACTCTATATGGCTACACCTTC
TRBD2,-,TRBJ2-5,TRBV7-2,CASSSWGGKQETQYF,TGTGCCAGCAGCTCATGGGGGGGGAAGCAAGAGACCCAGTACTTC
TRBD2,few,TRBJ2-3,TRBV6-6,CASRAGGPDTQYF,TGTGCCAGCAGGGCGGGAGGGCCAGATACGCAGTATTTT
TRBD1,-,TRBJ1-1,TRBV7-9,CASSLLQGDKAFF,TGTGCCAGCAGCCTACTTCAGGGGGATAAAGCTTTCTTT
TRBD2,-,TRBJ2-1,TRBV9,CASSPRASGSQSEQFF,TGTGCCAGCAGCCCCCGAGCTAGCGGGAGTCAATCTGAGCAGTTCTTC
-,-,TRBJ2-1,TRBV7-6,CASSLTGPYNEQFF,TGTGCCAGCAGCTTAACAGGACCTTACAATGAGCAGTTCTTC
TRBD1,-,TRBJ1-1,TRBV4-1,CASSPLDRGIREAFF,TGCGCCAGCAGCCCGCTGGACAGGGGTATTCGCGAAGCTTTCTTT
TRBD1,-,TRBJ2-7,TRBV10-3,CAISESKGAGGEQYF,TGTGCCATCAGTGAGTCAAAGGGGGCAGGAGGCGAGCAGTACTTC
TRBD2,once,TRBJ2-1,TRBV10-3,CAIAGGRAFNEQFF,TGTGCCATCGCCGGCGGGAGGGCCTTCAATGAGCAGTTCTTC
-,once,TRBJ1-2,TRBV28,CASTPTNRDFWYGYTF,TGTGCCAGCACTCCGACGAACAGGGATTTTTGGTATGGCTACACCTTC
TRBD2,-,TRBJ2-5,TRBV10-3,CAIRDSGGGETQYF,TGTGCCATCAGAGATAGCGGGGGTGGAGAGACCCAGTACTTC
TRBD1,once,TRBJ2-7,TRBV5-1,CASSLDRGYEQYF,TGCGCCAGCAGCTTGGACAGGGGATACGAGCAGTACTTC
-,-,TRBJ2-7,TRBV19,CASSIRGKAGWGYEQYF,TGTGCCAGTAGTATAAGGGGAAAGGCCGGCTGGGGCTACGAGCAGTACTTC
-,-,TRBJ1-5,TRBV10-3,CAISETDQGGQPQHF,TGTGCCATCAGTGAGACAGATCAGGGCGGCCAGCCCCAGCATTTT
TRBD1,few,TRBJ1-2,TRBV10-3,CAIMSGGAGYTF,TGTGCCATCATGTCAGGGGGCGCGGGCTACACCTTC
-,-,TRBJ1-2,TRBV6-1,CASSETDPYGYTF,TGTGCCAGCAGTGAAACAGACCCTTATGGCTACACCTTC
TRBD1,-,TRBJ2-5,TRBV19,CASSAGQGETQYF,TGTGCCAGTAGTGCGGGACAGGGAGAGACCCAGTACTTC
TRBD1,-,TRBJ2-6,TRBV18,CASSLELAGGTKGANVLTF,TGTGCCAGCTCACTAGAGCTGGCAGGGGGAACGAAGGGGGCCAACGTCCTGACTTTC
TRBD2,few,TRBJ2-2,TRBV24-1,CATRGGRGTGELFF,TGTGCCACCCGGGGGGGCCGAGGCACCGGGGAGCTGTTTTTT
-,-,TRBJ1-2,TRBV29-1,CSVSQGAFGYTF,TGCAGCGTTTCTCAAGGGGCATTTGGCTACACCTTC
TRBD2,-,TRBJ2-1,TRBV11-2,CASSHYASGSPYNEQFF,TGTGCCAGCAGCCACTACGCCAGCGGGAGTCCCTACAATGAGCAGTTCTTC
-,once,TRBJ2-7,TRBV19,CASSGLRAGEQYF,TGTGCCAGTAGTGGACTCCGGGCCGGGGAGCAGTACTTC
-,-,TRBJ1-6,TRBV29-1,CSVQTRENSPLHF,TGCAGCGTTCAGACGAGGGAAAATTCACCCCTCCACTTT
-,once,TRBJ1-2,TRBV5-6,CASSPFGTPYGYTF,TGTGCCAGCAGCCCCTTCGGGACACCATATGGCTACACCTTC
-,-,TRBJ2-3,TRBV3-1/TRBV3-2,CASSQVIGGVGVGDTQYF,TGTGCCAGCAGCCAAGTCATTGGCGGGGTGGGGGTCGGTGATACGCAGTATTTT
-,-,TRBJ2-3,TRBV5-1,CASSLLLQGTDTQYF,TGCGCCAGCAGCTTGCTCTTGCAGGGCACAGATACGCAGTATTTT
-,many,TRBJ2-7,TRBV6-2/TRBV6-3,CASSFDSGPYEQYF,TGTGCCAGCAGTTTTGACAGTGGGCCATACGAGCAGTACTTC
-,-,TRBJ2-2,TRBV5-1,CASSPQGLNTGELFF,TGCGCCAGCAGCCCCCAGGGACTGAACACCGGGGAGCTGTTTTTT
TRBD1,-,TRBJ1-4,TRBV27,CASSRQLGTEDEKLFF,TGTGCCAGCAGTCGCCAACTCGGGACAGAGGATGAAAAACTGTTTTTT
TRBD1,-,TRBJ1-4,TRBV7-9,CASSLARGLEKLFF,TGTGCCAGCAGCTTAGCCAGGGGGCTTGAAAAACTGTTTTTT
TRBD2,once,TRBJ2-7,TRBV5-1,CASSPDLRLAGAWEQYF,TGCGCCAGCAGCCCGGACCTTCGGCTAGCGGGGGCCTGGGAGCAGTACTTC
TRBD2,-,TRBJ2-1,TRBV6-1,CASSEAQGLASAEQFF,TGTGCCAGCAGTGAAGCCCAGGGACTAGCGTCCGCTGAGCAGTTCTTC
-,-,TRBJ2-3,TRBV24-1,CATSDSGAADTQYF,TGTGCCACCAGTGATTCCGGAGCTGCAGATACGCAGTATTTT
TRBD1,-,TRBJ1-4,TRBV3-1/TRBV3-2,CASSGEGAEKLFF,TGTGCCAGCTCCGGAGAGGGGGCTGAAAAACTGTTTTTT
-,-,TRBJ1-2,TRBV4-1,CASSQDRGVGYGYTF,TGCGCCAGCAGCCAAGACAGGGGAGTAGGCTATGGCTACACCTTC
TRBD2,few,TRBJ2-5,TRBV11-2,CASSLSGGHQETQYF,TGTGCCAGCAGCTTGAGCGGGGGCCACCAAGAGACCCAGTACTTC
-,-,TRBJ1-3,TRBV5-4,CASSLAMMGNTIYF,TGTGCCAGCAGCTTGGCTATGATGGGAAACACCATATATTTT
-,-,TRBJ2-1,TRBV24-1,CATQKRETTRNEQFF,TGTGCCACCCAGAAACGGGAGACGACAAGGAATGAGCAGTTCTTC
-,-,TRBJ2-5,TRBV5-4,CASSLAGANQETQYF,TGTGCCAGCAGCTTGGCAGGGGCTAACCAAGAGACCCAGTACTTC
-,-,TRBJ1-2,TRBV6-1,CASSDQGQLYGYTF,TGTGCCAGCAGTGATCAGGGGCAGCTCTATGGCTACACCTTC